This TCR beta chain emerged from a study of early T cells in non-severe SARS-CoV-2 infection. Study overall: Bulk RNA taken from unsorted whole blood was sequenced, leaving chains unpaired.

V gave up 2 bases and J gave up 0 bases, with 5 bases separating them. Germline loops: CDR1 SGHRS, CDR2 YFSETQ. The CDR3 is 14 residues long. Unique molecular identifiers (one per individual cDNA molecule) were attached. TCRdb recomputed calls from the 5' RACE reads with MiXCR, one row per CDR3 protein. The sample records about 100,000 distinct CDR3 sequences, over 10% being singletons. This clonotype was found a few times. Its antigen is unknown. General study findings and limits: Clonotype matching in VDJdb favored anti-spike CD8 responses and did not capture private and CD4 specificities.

The specimen sequenced was whole blood. V usage is TRBV5-1 and J usage is TRBJ2-2; D gene unclear. The receptor comes from an adult who was a healthcare worker with PCR-confirmed SARS-CoV-2 infection or an uninfected control (not recorded which). CDR3 DNA sequence: TGCGCCAGCAGCTTTGGTGCGAACACCGGGGAGCTGTTTTTT. Translation: CASSFGANTGELFF.